This T cell receptor (beta chain) was identified during a study of blood T cell repertoires in COVID-19. V was trimmed by 0 bases and J by 12 bases, leaving 13 bases between them. CDR1 is SGDLS and CDR2 is YYNGEE in the germline V gene. The CDR3 consists of 13 residues. Using immunoSEQ multiplex PCR, the repertoire was profiled, and TCRdb retains in-frame clones only, with some absent. Altogether 25,000 to 40,000 clones are present, roughly 89% being singletons, with the ten largest covering less than 15%. The source is a man aged 70 or older with active COVID-19. The V gene is TRBV9, the J gene TRBJ2-1, with TRBD2 as a possible D gene (5 bases). The sample comprised peripheral blood. The CDR3 reads CASSVAPGGLQFF. The CDR3 DNA reads TGTGCCAGCAGCGTAGCCCCTGGCGGGCTGCAGTTCTTC. The full variable domain, completed using reference TRBV9 and TRBJ2-1, is DSGVTQTPKHLITATGQRVTLRCSPRSGDLSVYWYQQSLDQGLQFLIQYYNGEERAKGNILERFSAQQFPDLHSELNLSSLELGDSALYFCASSVAPGGLQFFGPGTRLTVL.